The 6 T cell receptor beta chains presented below share a single source sample, sequenced in a study of blood T cell repertoires in COVID-19. Some clones are missing from TCRdb's copy, which holds only in-frame ones; the method was immunoSEQ multiplex PCR. The sample yields roughly 150,000 clones, about 80% seen once. Sequenced material: PBMCs or T cells enriched from blood (not recorded which). The receptors derive from a woman under 30 who had been exposed to COVID-19.

The chain is built from TRBV18 and TRBJ1-2; 8 bases are a match to TRBD1. CDR1 is KGHSH, CDR2 LQKENI, per germline. V lost 4 bases and J lost 8; bases outside the gene matches: 6. This CDR3 spans 13 amino acids. This CDR3 reads CASSLGQGGGYTF. As DNA, the CDR3 is TGTGCCAGCTCACTAGGACAGGGAGGAGGCTACACCTTC.

The chain uses TRBV29-1 and TRBJ2-2, with 8 bases lining up with TRBD1. Trimming took 7 bases from V and 4 from J; bases not matched to a gene: 5. Germline assignment: CDR1 SQVTM and CDR2 ANQGSEA. The CDR3 runs to 13 residues. The CDR3 DNA is TGCAGCGCCAGGACAGGGATCACCGGGGAGCTGTTTTTT. It codes for CSARTGITGELFF.

The chain couples TRBV25-1 to TRBJ2-6; D perhaps matches TRBD2 (6 bases). The V gene's germline CDR1 is MGHDK and CDR2 SYGVNS. The CDR3 runs 18 residues. The germline V and J ends were trimmed by 4 bases and 0 bases, with 16 bases remaining between them. CDR3 sequence (DNA): TGTGCCAGCAGTGTCTCTGGGGGGAATGACTCTGGGGCCAACGTCCTGACTTTC. This encodes CASSVSGGNDSGANVLTF.

The chain has TRBV6-5 and TRBJ1-1; 7 nucleotides match TRBD1. In germline, CDR1 is MNHEY, CDR2 SVGAGI. This CDR3 contains 13 residues. V shed 8 bases and J 0 bases; nucleotides not matched to a gene: 3. The CDR3 DNA follows: TGTGCCAGCGACAGGGCCATGAACACTGAAGCTTTCTTT. This encodes CASDRAMNTEAFF.

The chain has TRBV28 and TRBJ2-7; 9 positions match TRBD2. The CDR3 has 16 amino acids. Germline V CDR1 and CDR2: MDHEN, SYDVKM. V shed 3 bases and J 3 bases; nucleotides not matched to a gene: 9. The DNA for the CDR3 is TGTGCCAGCAGTTTGGGGCCCGGGACTAGCCTCTACGAGCAGTACTTC. As protein: CASSLGPGTSLYEQYF.

The table lists this clone with a count of one. The chain joins TRBV7-9 to TRBJ2-3; 7 bases map to TRBD1. The CDR3 spans 16 residues. The trim removed 3 bases at V and 7 bases at J, leaving 13 bases unmatched. Germline V gene lookup returns CDR1 SEHNR and CDR2 FQNEAQ (reference sequence). CDR3: CASSLVGQGVGNTQYF. CDR3 in DNA: TGTGCCAGCAGCTTGGTAGGGCAGGGGGTAGGAAATACGCAGTATTTT.